Here is one T cell receptor (beta chain) with its context. Each participant's cohort was designated according to participant-reported clinical history. These data are taken from a study of blood T cell repertoires in COVID-19. Study-level background: In each case, the material was cDNA or gDNA derived from T cells, B-cell-depleted T cells, or PBMCs.

Per the study methods: The authors estimated nucleated cell counts from reference gene primer amplification. Repertoires were generated with immunoSEQ multiplex PCR, while TCRdb's copy carries only in-frame clones and drops some. V and J calls plus clone size are reproduced from that table; the DNA served to infer D and trimming. The sample includes around 310,000 clones, about nine tenths seen only once; the top ten take around 9%. This CDR3 has 14 residues. Trimming took off 0 bases at V and 7 bases at J, with 9 bases between the two ends. CDR1 LGHDT and CDR2 YNNKEL come from the germline V gene (reference sequence).

The clonotype originates from a woman aged 25 to 45 who had recovered from COVID-19. Sequencing was carried out using PBMCs or T cells enriched from blood (not recorded which). This chain joins TRBV3-1 (or the pseudogene TRBV3-2) and TRBJ2-2; D is perhaps TRBD2 (5 bases). The CDR3, as DNA: TGTGCCAGCAGCCAAGATTCGGGATTCGGGGAGCTGTTTTTT. This encodes CASSQDSGFGELFF.